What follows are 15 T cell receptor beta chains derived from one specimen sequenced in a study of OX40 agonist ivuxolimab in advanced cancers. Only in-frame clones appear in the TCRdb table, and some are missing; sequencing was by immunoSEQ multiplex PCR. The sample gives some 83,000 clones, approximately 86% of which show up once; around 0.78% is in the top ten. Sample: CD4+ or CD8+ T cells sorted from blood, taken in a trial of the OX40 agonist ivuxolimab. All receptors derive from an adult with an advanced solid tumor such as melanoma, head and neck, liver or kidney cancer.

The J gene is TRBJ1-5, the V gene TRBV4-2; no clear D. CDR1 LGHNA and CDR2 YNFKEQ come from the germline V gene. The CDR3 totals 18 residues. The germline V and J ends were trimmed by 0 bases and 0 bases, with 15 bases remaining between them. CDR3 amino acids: CASSQDLGNPTSNQPQHF. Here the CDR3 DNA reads TGTGCCAGCAGCCAAGATCTTGGGAACCCAACTAGCAATCAGCCCCAGCATTTT.

The CDR3 here is CASSRDRHTEAFF. The CDR3 DNA follows: TGTGCCAGCAGCCGAGACAGACACACTGAAGCTTTCTTT. The chain is built from TRBV14 and TRBJ1-1; possibly TRBD1 for D (5 bases). Germline V CDR1 and CDR2: SGHDN, FVKESK. V was shortened by 4 bases and J by 3 bases, with 9 bases between the two germline ends. CDR3 length equals 13 residues.

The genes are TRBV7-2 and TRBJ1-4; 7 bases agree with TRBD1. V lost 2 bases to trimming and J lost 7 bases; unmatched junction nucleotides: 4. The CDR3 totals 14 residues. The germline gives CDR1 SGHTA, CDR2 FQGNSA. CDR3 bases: TGTGCCAGCAGCTTAACCCGGACAGGTGAAAAACTGTTTTTT. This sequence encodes CASSLTRTGEKLFF.

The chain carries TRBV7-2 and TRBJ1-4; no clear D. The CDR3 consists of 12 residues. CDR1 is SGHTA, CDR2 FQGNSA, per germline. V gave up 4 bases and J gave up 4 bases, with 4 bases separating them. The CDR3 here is CASSSYNEKLFF. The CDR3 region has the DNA TGTGCCAGCAGCTCCTATAATGAAAAACTGTTTTTT. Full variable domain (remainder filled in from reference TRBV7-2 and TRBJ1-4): GAGVSQSPSNKVTEKGKDVELRCDPISGHTALYWYRQSLGQGLEFLIYFQGNSAPDKSGLPSDRFSAERTGGSVSTLTIQRTQQEDSAVYLCASSSYNEKLFFGSGTQLSVL.

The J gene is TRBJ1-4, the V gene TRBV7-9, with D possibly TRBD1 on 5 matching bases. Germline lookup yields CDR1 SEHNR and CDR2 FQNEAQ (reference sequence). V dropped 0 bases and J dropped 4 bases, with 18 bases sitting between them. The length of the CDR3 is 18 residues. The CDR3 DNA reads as TGTGCCAGCAGCTTAGCGTTCGATGGGAAGGGGTTTAATGAAAAACTGTTTTTT. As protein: CASSLAFDGKGFNEKLFF.

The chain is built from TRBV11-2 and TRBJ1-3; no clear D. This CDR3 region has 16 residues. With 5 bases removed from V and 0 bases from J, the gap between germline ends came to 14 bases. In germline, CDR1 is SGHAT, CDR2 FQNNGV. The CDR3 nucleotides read TGTGCCAGCAGCCTCCTCAGGTCCGACTCTGGAAACACCATATATTTT. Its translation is CASSLLRSDSGNTIYF.

The CDR3 DNA reads as TGTGCCAGCACCCGGACTAGCTGGGACAATGAGCAGTTCTTC. As protein: CASTRTSWDNEQFF. This rearrangement joins TRBV6-5 to TRBJ2-1; 8 positions agree with TRBD2. The V gene's germline CDR1 is MNHEY and CDR2 SVGAGI. The CDR3 length is 14 residues. Trimming at V came to 7 bases and at J to 5 bases, leaving 7 bases not matched to a gene.

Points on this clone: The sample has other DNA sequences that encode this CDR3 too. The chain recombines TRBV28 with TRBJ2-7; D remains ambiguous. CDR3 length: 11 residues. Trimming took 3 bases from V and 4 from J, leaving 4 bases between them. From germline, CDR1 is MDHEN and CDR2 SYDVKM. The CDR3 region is CASSLDYEQYF. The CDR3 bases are TGTGCCAGCAGTTTGGATTACGAGCAGTACTTC.

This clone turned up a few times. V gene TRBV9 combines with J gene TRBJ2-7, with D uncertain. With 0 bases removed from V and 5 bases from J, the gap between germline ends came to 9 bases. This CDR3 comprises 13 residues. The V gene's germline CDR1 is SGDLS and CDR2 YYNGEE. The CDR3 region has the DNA TGTGCCAGCAGCGTAGGGGCAATCCACGAGCAGTACTTC. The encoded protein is CASSVGAIHEQYF.

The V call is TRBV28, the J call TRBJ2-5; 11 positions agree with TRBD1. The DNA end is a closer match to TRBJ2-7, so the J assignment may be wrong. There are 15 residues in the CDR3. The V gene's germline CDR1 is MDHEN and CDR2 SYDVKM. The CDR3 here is CASSYSRTGGGEQYF. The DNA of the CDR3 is TGTGCCAGCAGTTATTCTCGGACAGGGGGCGGCGAGCAGTACTTC.

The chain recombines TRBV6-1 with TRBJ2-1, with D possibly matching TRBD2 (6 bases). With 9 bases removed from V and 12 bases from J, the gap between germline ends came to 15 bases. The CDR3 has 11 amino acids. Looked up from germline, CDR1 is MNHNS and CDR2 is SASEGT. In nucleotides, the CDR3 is TGTGCCAGTTGGGGGGAAATTGGGCAGTTCTTC. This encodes CASWGEIGQFF.

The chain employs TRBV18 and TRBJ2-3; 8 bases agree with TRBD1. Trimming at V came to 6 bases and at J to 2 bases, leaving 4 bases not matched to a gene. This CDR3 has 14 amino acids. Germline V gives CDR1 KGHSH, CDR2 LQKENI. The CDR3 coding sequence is TGTGCCAGCTCTCGGACAGGGAACACAGATACGCAGTATTTT. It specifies CASSRTGNTDTQYF. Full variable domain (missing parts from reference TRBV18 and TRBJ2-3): NAGVMQNPRHLVRRRGQEARLRCSPMKGHSHVYWYRQLPEEGLKFMVYLQKENIIDESGMPKERFSAEFPKEGPSILRIQQVVRGDSAAYFCASSRTGNTDTQYFGPGTRLTVL.

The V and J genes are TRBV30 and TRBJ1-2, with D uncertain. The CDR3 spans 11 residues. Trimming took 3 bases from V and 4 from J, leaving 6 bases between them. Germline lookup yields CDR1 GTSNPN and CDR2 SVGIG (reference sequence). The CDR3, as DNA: TGTGCCTGGAGGTGGCCCTATGGCTACACCTTC. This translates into CAWRWPYGYTF.

The CDR3 sequence: CSARVGDTQYF. CDR3 DNA sequence: TGCAGTGCTAGAGTGGGGGATACGCAGTATTTT. V gene TRBV20-1 combines with J gene TRBJ2-3, with D unresolved. CDR3 length: 11 amino acids. Germline CDR1 is DFQATT and CDR2 is SNEGSKA (reference sequence). Trimming removed 1 base from V and 6 bases from J, with 5 bases in between.

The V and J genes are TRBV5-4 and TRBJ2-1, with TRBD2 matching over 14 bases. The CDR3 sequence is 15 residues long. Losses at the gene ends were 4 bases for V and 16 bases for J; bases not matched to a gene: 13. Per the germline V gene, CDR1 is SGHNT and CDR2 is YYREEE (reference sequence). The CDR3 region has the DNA TGTGCCAGCAGCCCAGGACTAGCGGGAGGTTCAGGGCAATTCTTC. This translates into CASSPGLAGGSGQFF.